A selection of T cell receptor beta chains follows, all from one sample in a study of Ad26.COV2.S vaccination and SARS-CoV-2 variants. Only in-frame clones appear in the TCRdb table, and some are missing; sequencing was by immunoSEQ multiplex PCR. The repertoire includes approximately 410,000 clones, roughly 90% of them detected once, and less than 4% sits in the top ten. The sequencing used peripheral blood, collected in a trial of Ad26.COV2.S vaccine versus placebo. The receptor source for this set is a person aged 18-65 years who received the Ad26.COV2.S COVID-19 vaccine or a placebo. CDR3s include the opening cysteine and the closing phenylalanine or tryptophan. Fields, in order: D gene, V gene, clone size, J gene, CDR3 DNA, CDR3 protein. The D gene is left open where the match is weak. Not every row has a clone size; where given, it reads once, few, many or a size class.

D: TRBD1; V: TRBV28; size: -; J: TRBJ1-2; DNA: TGTGCCAGCAGTAGCCCACAGGGGGGCTATCGGGGCTACACCTTC; CDR3: CASSSPQGGYRGYTF
D: -; V: TRBV2; size: few; J: TRBJ2-5; DNA: TGTGCCAGCAGTGTTAGTCTGATGGAGACCCAGTACTTC; CDR3: CASSVSLMETQYF
D: -; V: TRBV28; size: -; J: TRBJ1-4; DNA: TGTGCCAGCAGATATAATGAAAAACTGTTTTTT; CDR3: CASRYNEKLFF
D: -; V: TRBV6-5; size: once; J: TRBJ2-2; DNA: TGTGCCAGCAGTTATGGGACAAATTTGAACACCGGGGAGCTGTTTTTT; CDR3: CASSYGTNLNTGELFF
D: -; V: TRBV28; size: -; J: TRBJ1-3; DNA: TGTGCCAGCACCGCGACGGTCTCTGGAAACACCATATATTTT; CDR3: CASTATVSGNTIYF
D: -; V: TRBV28; size: once; J: TRBJ1-5; DNA: TGTGCCAGCAGTTTTGTCACACCGGGTCAGCCCCAGCATTTT; CDR3: CASSFVTPGQPQHF
D: TRBD1; V: TRBV5-5; size: few; J: TRBJ1-1; DNA: TGTGCCAGCACCCTGGGACAGGGGATCACTGAAGCTTTCTTT; CDR3: CASTLGQGITEAFF
D: TRBD1; V: TRBV3-1/TRBV3-2; size: -; J: TRBJ1-1; DNA: TGTGCCAGCAGCCCACTCGGACAGGGGCCAAACACTGAAGCTTTCTTT; CDR3: CASSPLGQGPNTEAFF
D: TRBD1; V: TRBV14; size: -; J: TRBJ1-5; DNA: TGTGCCAGCAGCCAAGGACAGGGGGCGAATCAGCCCCAGCATTTT; CDR3: CASSQGQGANQPQHF
D: -; V: TRBV7-6; size: -; J: TRBJ1-5; DNA: TGTGCCAGCAGCGTCAATTTTTGGCAGCCCCAGCATTTT; CDR3: CASSVNFWQPQHF
D: -; V: TRBV4-3; size: -; J: TRBJ2-3; DNA: TGCGCCAGCAGCCAAGACCCCCCCTCCGCATCTTTCACAGATACGCAGTATTTT; CDR3: CASSQDPPSASFTDTQYF